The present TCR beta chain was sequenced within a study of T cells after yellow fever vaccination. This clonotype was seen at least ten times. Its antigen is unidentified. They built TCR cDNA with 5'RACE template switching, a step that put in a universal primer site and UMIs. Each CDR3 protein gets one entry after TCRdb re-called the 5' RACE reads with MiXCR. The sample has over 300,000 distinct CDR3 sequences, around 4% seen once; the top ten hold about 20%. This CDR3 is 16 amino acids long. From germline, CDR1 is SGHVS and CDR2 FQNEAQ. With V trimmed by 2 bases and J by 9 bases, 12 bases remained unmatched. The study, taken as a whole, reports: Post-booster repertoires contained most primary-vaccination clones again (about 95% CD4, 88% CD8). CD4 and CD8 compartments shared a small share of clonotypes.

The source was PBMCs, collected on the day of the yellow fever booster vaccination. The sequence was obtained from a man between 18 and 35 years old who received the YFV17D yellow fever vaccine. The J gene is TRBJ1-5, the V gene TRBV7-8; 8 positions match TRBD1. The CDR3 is CASSLWAGGRQGPQHF. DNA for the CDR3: TGTGCCAGCAGCTTATGGGCAGGGGGCCGACAGGGGCCCCAGCATTTT.